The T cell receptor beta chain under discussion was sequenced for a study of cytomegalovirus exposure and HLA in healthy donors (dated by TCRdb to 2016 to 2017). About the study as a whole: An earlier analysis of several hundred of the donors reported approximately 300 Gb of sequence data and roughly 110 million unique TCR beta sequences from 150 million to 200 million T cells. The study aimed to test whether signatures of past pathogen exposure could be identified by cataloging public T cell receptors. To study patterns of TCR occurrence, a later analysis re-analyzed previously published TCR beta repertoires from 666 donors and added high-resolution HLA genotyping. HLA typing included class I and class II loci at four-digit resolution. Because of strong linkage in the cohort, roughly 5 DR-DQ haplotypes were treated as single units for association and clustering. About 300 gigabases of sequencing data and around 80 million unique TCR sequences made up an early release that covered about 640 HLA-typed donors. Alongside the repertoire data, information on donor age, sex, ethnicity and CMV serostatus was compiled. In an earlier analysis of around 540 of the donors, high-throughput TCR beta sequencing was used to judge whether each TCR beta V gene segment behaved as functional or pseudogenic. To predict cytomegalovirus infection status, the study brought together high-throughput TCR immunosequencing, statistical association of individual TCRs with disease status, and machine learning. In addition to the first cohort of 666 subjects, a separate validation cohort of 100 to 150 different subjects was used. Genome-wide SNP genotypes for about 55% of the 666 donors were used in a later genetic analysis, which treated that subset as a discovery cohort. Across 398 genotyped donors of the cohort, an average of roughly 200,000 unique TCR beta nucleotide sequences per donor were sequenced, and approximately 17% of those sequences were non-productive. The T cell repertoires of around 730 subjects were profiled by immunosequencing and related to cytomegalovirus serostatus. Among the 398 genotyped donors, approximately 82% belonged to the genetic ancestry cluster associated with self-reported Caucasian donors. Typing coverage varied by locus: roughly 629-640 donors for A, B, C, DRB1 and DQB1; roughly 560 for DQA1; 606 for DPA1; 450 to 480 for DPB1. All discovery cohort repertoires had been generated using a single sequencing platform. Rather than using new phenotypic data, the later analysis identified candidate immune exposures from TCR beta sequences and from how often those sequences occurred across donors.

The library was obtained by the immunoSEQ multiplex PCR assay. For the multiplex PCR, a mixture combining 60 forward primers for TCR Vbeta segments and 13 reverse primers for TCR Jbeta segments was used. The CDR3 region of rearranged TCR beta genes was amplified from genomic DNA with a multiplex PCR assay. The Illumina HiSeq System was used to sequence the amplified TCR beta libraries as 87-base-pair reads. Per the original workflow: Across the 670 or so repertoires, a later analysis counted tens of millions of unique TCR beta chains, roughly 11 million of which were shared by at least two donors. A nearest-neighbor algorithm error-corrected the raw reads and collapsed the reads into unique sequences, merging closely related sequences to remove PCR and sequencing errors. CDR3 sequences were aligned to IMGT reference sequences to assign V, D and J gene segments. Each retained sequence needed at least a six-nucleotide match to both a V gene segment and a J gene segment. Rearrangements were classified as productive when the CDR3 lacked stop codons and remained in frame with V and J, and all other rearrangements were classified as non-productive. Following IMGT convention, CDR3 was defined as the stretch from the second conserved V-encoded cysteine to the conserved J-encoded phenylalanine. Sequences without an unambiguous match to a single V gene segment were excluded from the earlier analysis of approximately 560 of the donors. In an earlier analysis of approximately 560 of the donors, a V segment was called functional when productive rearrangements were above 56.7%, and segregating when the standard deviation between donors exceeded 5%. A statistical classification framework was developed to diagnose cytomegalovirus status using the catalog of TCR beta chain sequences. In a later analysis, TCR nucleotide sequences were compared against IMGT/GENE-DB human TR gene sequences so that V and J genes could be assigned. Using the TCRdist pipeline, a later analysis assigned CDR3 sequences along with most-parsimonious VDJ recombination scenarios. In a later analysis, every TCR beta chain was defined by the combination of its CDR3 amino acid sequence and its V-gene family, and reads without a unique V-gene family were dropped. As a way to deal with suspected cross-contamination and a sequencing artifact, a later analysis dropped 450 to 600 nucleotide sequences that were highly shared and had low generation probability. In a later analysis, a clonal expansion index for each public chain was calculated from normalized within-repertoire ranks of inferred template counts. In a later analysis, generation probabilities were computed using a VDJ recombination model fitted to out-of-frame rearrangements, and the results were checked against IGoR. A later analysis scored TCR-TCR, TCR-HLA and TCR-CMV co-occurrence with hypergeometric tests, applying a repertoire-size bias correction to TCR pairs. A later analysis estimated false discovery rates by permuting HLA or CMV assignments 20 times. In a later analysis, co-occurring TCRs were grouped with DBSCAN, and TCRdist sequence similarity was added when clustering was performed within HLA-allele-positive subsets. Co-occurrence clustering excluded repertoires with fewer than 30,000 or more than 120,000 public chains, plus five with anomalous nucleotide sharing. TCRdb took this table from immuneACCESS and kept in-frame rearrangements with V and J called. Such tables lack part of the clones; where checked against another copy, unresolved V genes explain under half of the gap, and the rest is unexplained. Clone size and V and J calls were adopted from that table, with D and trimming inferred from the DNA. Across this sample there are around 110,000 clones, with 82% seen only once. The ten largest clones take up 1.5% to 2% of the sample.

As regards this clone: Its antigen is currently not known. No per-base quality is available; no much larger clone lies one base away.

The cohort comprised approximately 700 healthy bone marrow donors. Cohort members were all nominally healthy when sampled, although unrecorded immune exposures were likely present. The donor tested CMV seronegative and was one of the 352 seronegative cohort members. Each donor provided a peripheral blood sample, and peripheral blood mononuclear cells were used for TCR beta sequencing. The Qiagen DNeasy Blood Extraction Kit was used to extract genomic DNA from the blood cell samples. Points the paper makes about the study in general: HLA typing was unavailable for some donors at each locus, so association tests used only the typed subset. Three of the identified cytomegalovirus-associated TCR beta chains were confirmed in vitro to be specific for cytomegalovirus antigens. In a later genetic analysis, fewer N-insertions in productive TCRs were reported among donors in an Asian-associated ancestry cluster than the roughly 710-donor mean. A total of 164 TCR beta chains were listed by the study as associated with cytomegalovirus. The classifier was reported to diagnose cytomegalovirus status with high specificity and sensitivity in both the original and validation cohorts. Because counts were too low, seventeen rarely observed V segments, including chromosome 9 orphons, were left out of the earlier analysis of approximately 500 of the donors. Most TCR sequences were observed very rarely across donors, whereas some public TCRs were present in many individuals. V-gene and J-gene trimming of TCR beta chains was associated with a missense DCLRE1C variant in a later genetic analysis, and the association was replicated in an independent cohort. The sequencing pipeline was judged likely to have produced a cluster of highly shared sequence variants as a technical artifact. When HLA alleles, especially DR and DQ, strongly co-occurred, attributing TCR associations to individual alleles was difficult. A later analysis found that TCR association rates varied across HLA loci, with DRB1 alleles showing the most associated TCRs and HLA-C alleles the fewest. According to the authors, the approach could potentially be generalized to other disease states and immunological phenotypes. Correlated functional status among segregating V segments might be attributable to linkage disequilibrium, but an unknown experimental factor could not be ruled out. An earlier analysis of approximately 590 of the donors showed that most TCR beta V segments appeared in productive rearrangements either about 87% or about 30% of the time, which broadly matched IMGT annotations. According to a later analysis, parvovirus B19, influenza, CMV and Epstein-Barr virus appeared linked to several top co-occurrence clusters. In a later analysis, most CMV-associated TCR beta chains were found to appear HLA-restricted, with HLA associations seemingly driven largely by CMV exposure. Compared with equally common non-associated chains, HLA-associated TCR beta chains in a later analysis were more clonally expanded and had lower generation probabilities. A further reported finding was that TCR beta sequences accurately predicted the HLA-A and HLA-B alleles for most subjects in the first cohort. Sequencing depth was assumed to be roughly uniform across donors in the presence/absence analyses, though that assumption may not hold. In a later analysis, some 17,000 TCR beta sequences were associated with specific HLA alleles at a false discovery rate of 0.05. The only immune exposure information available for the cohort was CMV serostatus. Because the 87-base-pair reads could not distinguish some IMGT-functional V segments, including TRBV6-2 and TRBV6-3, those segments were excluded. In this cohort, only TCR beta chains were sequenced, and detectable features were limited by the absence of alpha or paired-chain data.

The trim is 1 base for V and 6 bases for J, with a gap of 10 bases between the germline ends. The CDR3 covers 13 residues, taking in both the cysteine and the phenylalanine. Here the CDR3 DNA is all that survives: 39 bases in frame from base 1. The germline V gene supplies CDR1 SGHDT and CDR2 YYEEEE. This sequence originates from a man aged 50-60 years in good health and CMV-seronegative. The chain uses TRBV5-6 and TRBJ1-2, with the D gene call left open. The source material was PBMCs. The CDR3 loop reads CASSLKAVDGYTF. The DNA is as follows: TGTGCCAGCAGCTTGAAGGCGGTAGATGGCTACACCTTC.